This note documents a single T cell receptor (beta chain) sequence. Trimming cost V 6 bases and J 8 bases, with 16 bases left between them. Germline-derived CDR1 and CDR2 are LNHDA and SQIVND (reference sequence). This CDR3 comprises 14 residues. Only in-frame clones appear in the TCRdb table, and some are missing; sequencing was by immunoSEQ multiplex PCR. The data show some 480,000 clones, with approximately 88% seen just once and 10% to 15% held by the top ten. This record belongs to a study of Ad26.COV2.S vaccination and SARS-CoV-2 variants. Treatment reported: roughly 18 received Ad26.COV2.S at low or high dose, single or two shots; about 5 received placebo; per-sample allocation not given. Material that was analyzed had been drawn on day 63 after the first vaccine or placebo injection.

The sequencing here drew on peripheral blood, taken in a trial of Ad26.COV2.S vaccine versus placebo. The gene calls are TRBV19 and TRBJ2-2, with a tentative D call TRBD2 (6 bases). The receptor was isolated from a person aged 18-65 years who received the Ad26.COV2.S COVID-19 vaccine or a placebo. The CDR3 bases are TGTGCCAGTAGACCGGGACTCCCCGGTGGGGAGCTGTTTTTT. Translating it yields CASRPGLPGGELFF.